This T cell receptor beta chain was sequenced for a study of blood T cell repertoires in COVID-19. CDR1 is GTSNPN and CDR2 is SVGIG in the germline V gene (reference sequence). The V gene end was trimmed by 5 bases and the J gene end by 2 bases; junction bases not matched to a gene: 10. CDR3 length equals 16 residues. Original handling: Using reference gene primer amplification, nucleated cell counts were estimated. Sequencing was performed with immunoSEQ multiplex PCR; in TCRdb, only in-frame clones are kept and a portion is missing. D and trimming come from the DNA, and the V and J calls and clone size come from that table. The data hold approximately 350,000 clones, with roughly 90% observed a single time.

The source is a woman aged 25-40 years who had recovered from COVID-19. What was sequenced was PBMCs or T cells enriched from blood (not recorded which). V gene TRBV30 combines with J gene TRBJ1-2; TRBD1 matches 11 bases. The CDR3 DNA reads TGTGCCTGGTCGCCGGACAGGGGGCGGCGGAACTATGGCTACACCTTC. Translated: CAWSPDRGRRNYGYTF. Looking up the rest from reference TRBV30 and TRBJ1-2 gives the full variable domain: SQTIHQWPATLVQPVGSPLSLECTVEGTSNPNLYWYRQAAGRGLQLLFYSVGIGQISSEVPQNLSASRPQDRQFILSSKKLLLSDSGFYLCAWSPDRGRRNYGYTFGSGTRLTVV.